Below, 18 T cell receptor beta chains from the same sample are listed, as sequenced in a study of beta chain features in type 1 diabetes. What was sequenced were expressed TCRB transcripts, since all of the isolated RNA had been reverse transcribed. The table came from immunoSEQ multiplex PCR; TCRdb's copy has only in-frame clones and leaves some out. Of approximately 160,000 clones in the sample, 9% to 10% were seen once. The specimen was central memory CD4+ T cells from blood. The receptors were gathered from a young woman in good health.

This clone was counted only a few times. This sequence joins TRBV10-2 and TRBJ2-3; 10 bases line up with TRBD2. With 2 bases clipped from V and 2 bases from J, the junction kept 4 bases outside the gene matches. Germline lookup yields CDR1 WSHSY and CDR2 SAAADI. The CDR3 contains 16 residues. The CDR3 DNA is TGCGCCAGCAGTGAGACCACTAGCGGGGTCACAGATACGCAGTATTTT. Translated, it gives CASSETTSGVTDTQYF.

This clone was seen at least ten times. CDR3 DNA sequence: TGTGCCAGCAGTGACCGGGACAGGGAGACCCAGTACTTC. Translated, it gives CASSDRDRETQYF. This rearrangement joins TRBV2 to TRBJ2-5; 8 nucleotides match TRBD1. J gave up 5 bases and V 3 bases, and 2 bases lay outside the gene matches. The length of the CDR3 is 13 residues. Germline values: CDR1 SNHLY, CDR2 FYNNEI. Combining the CDR3 with reference TRBV2 and TRBJ2-5 gives the whole variable domain EPEVTQTPSHQVTQMGQEVILRCVPISNHLYFYWYRQILGQKVEFLVSFYNNEISEKSEIFDDQFSVERPDGSNFTLKIRSTKLEDSAMYFCASSDRDRETQYFGPGTRLLVL.

The rearrangement joins TRBV5-5 to TRBJ2-1; D not resolved. Trimming cost V 3 bases and J 4 bases, with 5 bases left between them. The CDR3 is 12 residues long. The germline gives CDR1 SGHKS, CDR2 YYEKEE (reference sequence). CDR3 nucleotides: TGTGCCAGCAGCTCCATTTACAATGAGCAGTTCTTC. It translates to CASSSIYNEQFF.

The sample holds a few counts of this clone. The chain links TRBV28 to TRBJ1-1; 10 nucleotides line up with TRBD1. V dropped 5 bases and J dropped 5; count of bases not matched to a gene: 8. Germline assignment: CDR1 MDHEN and CDR2 SYDVKM. This CDR3 is 15 amino acids long. This CDR3 reads CASSRRTGGFTEAFF. CDR3 sequence (DNA): TGTGCCAGCAGTAGGAGGACAGGGGGTTTTACTGAAGCTTTCTTT. Drawing the rest from reference TRBV28 and TRBJ1-1, the complete variable domain is DVKVTQSSRYLVKRTGEKVFLECVQDMDHENMFWYRQDPGLGLRLIYFSYDVKMKEKGDIPEGYSVSREKKERFSLILESASTNQTSMYLCASSRRTGGFTEAFFGQGTRLTVV.

This clone has a handful of counts. J is TRBJ2-1 and V is TRBV30; the D is unclear. The V and J ends lost 0 bases and 8 bases respectively, with 5 bases between them. Germline assignment: CDR1 GTSNPN and CDR2 SVGIG (reference sequence). This CDR3 spans 11 amino acids. The CDR3 DNA reads as TGTGCCTGGAGTGTGGCCTATGAGCAGTTCTTC. It translates to CAWSVAYEQFF.

Regarding this clone: Additional DNA sequences in this sample encode the identical CDR3. The J gene is TRBJ2-3, the V gene TRBV4-2; 12 bases align to TRBD2. The CDR3 runs to 16 residues. V lost 4 bases, J lost 2 bases, and 4 bases stayed unmatched. Germline V gene sequence: CDR1 LGHNA, CDR2 YNFKEQ. The CDR3 protein is CASSPRTSGNTDTQYF. Here the CDR3 DNA reads TGTGCCAGCAGCCCCCGGACTAGCGGGAACACAGATACGCAGTATTTT.

The chain is built from TRBV7-9 and TRBJ1-2; TRBD1 aligns across 8 bases. Germline trimming cut 6 bases from V and 8 bases from J; bases unmatched to any gene: 8. Germline values: CDR1 SEHNR, CDR2 FQNEAQ (reference sequence). This CDR3 has 13 residues. The CDR3 reads CASSDPGGDGYTF. Here the CDR3 DNA reads TGTGCCAGCAGTGATCCAGGGGGCGACGGCTACACCTTC.

The chain uses TRBV9 and TRBJ2-3; TRBD1 matches at 10 bases. V gave up 3 bases and J gave up 4 bases; unmatched junction bases: 2. Germline V gene lookup returns CDR1 SGDLS and CDR2 YYNGEE. CDR3 length equals 14 residues. In nucleotides, the CDR3 is TGTGCCAGCAGCGCGACAGGGGGCGCAGATACGCAGTATTTT. Amino acids: CASSATGGADTQYF.

The V and J genes are TRBV7-2 and TRBJ1-1; 7 nucleotides align to TRBD1. Germline values: CDR1 SGHTA, CDR2 FQGNSA. Unmatched junction bases numbered 2, after V lost 2 bases and J lost 8 bases. This CDR3 spans 12 amino acids. The CDR3 loop is CASSLRDREAFF. For the CDR3, the DNA is TGTGCCAGCAGCTTAAGGGACAGAGAAGCTTTCTTT.

The rearrangement links TRBV6-1 to TRBJ1-1; D is perhaps TRBD1 (6 bases). V dropped 11 bases and J dropped 0 bases, with 16 bases sitting between them. Germline V gene lookup returns CDR1 MNHNS and CDR2 SASEGT. The CDR3 totals 14 residues. This chain's CDR3 is CAVASGDMNTEAFF. Here the CDR3 DNA reads TGTGCCGTCGCCAGCGGGGACATGAACACTGAAGCTTTCTTT.

As DNA, the CDR3 is TGTGCCAGCAGCTTGGGGCAGATGGCCGGGGAGCTGTTTTTT. Amino acid sequence: CASSLGQMAGELFF. The chain has TRBV5-5 and TRBJ2-2; D call uncertain. This CDR3 is built from 14 residues. V was cut by 0 bases and J by 6 bases, with 9 bases left in between. CDR1 is SGHKS and CDR2 is YYEKEE in the germline V gene (reference sequence).

This clone was seen at least ten times. This chain uses TRBV7-9 with TRBJ2-3; a weak D match, TRBD1 (6 bases). Germline CDR1 and CDR2: SEHNR and FQNEAQ (reference sequence). Between the trimmed V and J ends, which lost 6 bases and 6 bases, there was a span of 13 bases. There are 13 residues in the CDR3. CDR3 region: CASSRDTADTQYF. For the CDR3, the DNA is TGTGCCAGCAGTCGGGACACCGCGGATACGCAGTATTTT.

V and J are TRBV18 and TRBJ2-1; 10 positions agree with TRBD2. The CDR3 has 15 residues. V dropped 4 bases and J dropped 3; count of bases not matched to a gene: 3. Per the germline V gene, CDR1 is KGHSH and CDR2 is LQKENI. As DNA, the CDR3 is TGTGCCAGCTCACGCAGGACTAGCGGCTACAATGAGCAGTTCTTC. Translation: CASSRRTSGYNEQFF.

V is TRBV27 and J is TRBJ2-1; no definite D call. Trimming took off 8 bases at V and 4 bases at J, with 6 bases between the two ends. This CDR3 contains 11 residues. Germline loops: CDR1 MNHEY, CDR2 SMNVEV (reference sequence). DNA of the CDR3: TGTGCCAGCGCCGGGTACAATGAGCAGTTCTTC. This codes for CASAGYNEQFF.

The gene calls are TRBV10-3 and TRBJ2-1; 13 nucleotides line up with TRBD2. The V segment lost 6 bases and the J segment 8 bases; nucleotides outside the gene matches: 4. The CDR3 is made up of 14 amino acids. Germline values: CDR1 ENHRY, CDR2 SYGVKD. The CDR3 region is CAIRDGTSGDEQFF. CDR3 bases: TGTGCCATCAGAGATGGGACTAGCGGGGATGAGCAGTTCTTC.

This clone was detected only a few times. The rearrangement joins TRBV2 to TRBJ2-7; 11 bases match TRBD2. Germline V CDR1 and CDR2: SNHLY, FYNNEI. This CDR3 contains 15 residues. V lost 7 bases, J lost 7 bases, and 12 bases stayed unmatched. CDR3 sequence reads: CASKTSGSWVVEQYF. In DNA form, the CDR3 reads TGTGCCAGCAAAACTAGCGGGAGTTGGGTTGTGGAGCAGTACTTC.

The rearrangement uses TRBV6-1 and TRBJ1-1; a weak D match, TRBD1 (5 bases). The CDR3 has 14 residues. The germline V gene encodes CDR1 MNHNS and CDR2 SASEGT. Trimming stripped 7 bases from V and 5 bases from J, with 17 bases between. This CDR3 is CASTSRGVGTEAFF. The CDR3 DNA reads TGTGCCAGCACCTCAAGGGGTGTTGGAACTGAAGCTTTCTTT.

In its sample, this clone was seen a few times. The V call is TRBV4-3, the J call TRBJ2-1, with D tentatively TRBD2 (7 bases). Germline V gene lookup returns CDR1 LGHNA and CDR2 YSLEER. V lost 1 base, J lost 4 bases, and 14 bases lay in between. The CDR3 covers 16 residues. In DNA, the CDR3 is TGCGCCAGCAGCCAAGGGATTGGGGGGGCTTACAATGAGCAGTTCTTC. Translation gives CASSQGIGGAYNEQFF.